This T cell receptor (beta chain) was recovered during a study of T cells in Graves' hyperthyroidism and ophthalmopathy. Across the study: At initial diagnosis, before any treatment had begun, peripheral blood was obtained. Study conclusions and caveats: Most thyroid clonotypes that were expanded above 0.001 also turned up in blood.

Exclusion of patients followed from uncontrolled infection, other autoimmune disease, pregnancy or lactation. Trimming removed 3 bases from V and 9 bases from J; junction bases left unmatched: 9. The CDR3 consists of 16 residues. As concerns this clonotype: What it binds is unknown. Given the absence of the conserved phenylalanine or tryptophan at the CDR3 end, a read error is likely.

It was RNA transcripts that yielded the amplified TCR beta CDR3 regions. In the first-round RT-PCR of the TCR CDR3, the HTBI primer set was used. TCRdb fed the multiplex PCR reads into MiXCR, producing one record per CDR3 protein. The sample consists of hundreds of thousands of distinct CDR3 sequences, more than 30% of them appearing once. The TCR was taken from a man between 18 and 35 years old with Graves' hyperthyroidism. This chain joins TRBV12-3 or TRBV12-4 and TRBJ1-6; 9 bases are shared with TRBD1. The source material was blood. Here the CDR3 reads CASSFMGQGTSSPLHL. Here the CDR3 DNA reads TGTGCCAGCAGTTTTATGGGACAGGGTACTTCTTCACCCCTCCACCTT.